The present entry profiles one TCR beta chain with its context. The antigen remains undetermined. PCR used 60 Vbeta primers and 13 Jbeta primers. Only in-frame clones appear in the TCRdb table, and some are missing; sequencing was by immunoSEQ multiplex PCR. The sample has 150,000 to 200,000 clones, 70% to 90% seen once; the top ten hold 2.1%. The germline CDR1 and CDR2 sequences are LNHNV and YYDKDF (reference sequence). Losses at the gene ends were 0 bases for V and 3 bases for J; bases not matched to a gene: 4. The CDR3 is 17 residues long. These data originate in a study of cytomegalovirus exposure and HLA in healthy donors. Study conclusions and caveats: Later, an analysis showed that TCR beta chains associated with HLA were more clonally expanded than others that were equally common. Later on, a genetic analysis was performed. It linked a missense variant in DCLRE1C with V- and J-gene trimming of TCR beta. Reported results showed that the classifier diagnosed cytomegalovirus status with high specificity and sensitivity.

Despite likely unrecorded immune exposures, the donors were nominally healthy at the time of sampling. The chain uses TRBV15 and TRBJ2-3, with 12 bases lining up with TRBD2. The material sequenced was PBMCs. This sequence was found in a woman between 18 and 29 years old in good health and CMV-seropositive. Here the CDR3 DNA reads TGTGCCACCAGCAGAGATCTAGCGGGGGGGCTAACAGATACGCAGTATTTT. It codes for CATSRDLAGGLTDTQYF.